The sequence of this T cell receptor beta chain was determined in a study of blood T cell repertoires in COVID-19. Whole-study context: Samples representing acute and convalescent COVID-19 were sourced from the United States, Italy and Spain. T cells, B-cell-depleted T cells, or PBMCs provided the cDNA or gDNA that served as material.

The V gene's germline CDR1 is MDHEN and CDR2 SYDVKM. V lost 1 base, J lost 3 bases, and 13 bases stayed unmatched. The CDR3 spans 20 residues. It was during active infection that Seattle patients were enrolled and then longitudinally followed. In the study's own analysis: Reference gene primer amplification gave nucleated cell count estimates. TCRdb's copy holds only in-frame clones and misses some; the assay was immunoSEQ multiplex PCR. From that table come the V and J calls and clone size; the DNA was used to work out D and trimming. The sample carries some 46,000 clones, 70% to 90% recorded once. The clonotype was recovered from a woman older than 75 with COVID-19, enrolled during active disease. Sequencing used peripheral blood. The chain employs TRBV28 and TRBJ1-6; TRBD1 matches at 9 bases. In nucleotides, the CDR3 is TGTGCCAGCAGTTTATCTATATCCTTTCGACAGGGGGGCTATAATTCACCCCTCCACTTT. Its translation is CASSLSISFRQGGYNSPLHF.